The 27 T cell receptor beta chains listed next were all sequenced from one sample in a study of Ad26.COV2.S vaccination and SARS-CoV-2 variants. This table comes from immunoSEQ multiplex PCR, and its TCRdb copy is limited to in-frame clones, with some not included. Altogether some 190,000 clones are present, roughly 87% being singletons, with the ten largest covering around 6.1%. The sequencing used peripheral blood, collected after recovery from COVID-19. These receptors came from a human donor who had recovered from COVID-19.

This chain links TRBV6-5 with TRBJ2-1, with TRBD2 identical over 11 bases. This CDR3 region has 14 residues. Unmatched junction bases numbered 5, after V lost 3 bases and J lost 10 bases. Germline assignment: CDR1 MNHEY and CDR2 SVGAGI. The CDR3 region has the DNA TGTGCCAGCAGTTATGGGACTAGCGGACGAGAGCAGTTCTTC. Amino acid sequence: CASSYGTSGREQFF.

The chain links TRBV29-1 to TRBJ1-2; tentative D call: TRBD1 (6 bases). This CDR3 contains 12 residues. The V and J ends lost 5 bases and 6 bases respectively, with 13 bases between them. Germline assignment: CDR1 SQVTM and CDR2 ANQGSEA. The CDR3 here is CSVLQGVDGYTF. DNA for the CDR3: TGCAGCGTTTTACAGGGAGTTGATGGCTACACCTTC.

The chain carries TRBV9 and TRBJ1-4; D ambiguous. CDR3 length: 16 amino acids. CDR1 is SGDLS, CDR2 YYNGEE, per germline. Trimming cost V 2 bases and J 1 base, with 12 bases left between them. CDR3 bases: TGTGCCAGCAGCGTCGGACCGACGGGAACTAATGAAAAACTGTTTTTT. It translates to CASSVGPTGTNEKLFF.

The chain carries TRBV21-1 and TRBJ1-5; the table's D call TRBD1 went unverified against the DNA. TRBV21-1 is shown as a pseudogene. CDR3 length: 16 residues. This chain's CDR3 is CASSTDTLGHNQPQHF. In DNA, the CDR3 is TGTGCCAGCAGCACCGACACTTTAGGACACAATCAGCCCCAGCATTTT.

The chain uses TRBV11-2 and TRBJ2-1; 9 positions agree with TRBD2. The CDR3 totals 15 residues. Trimming at V came to 3 bases and at J to 4 bases, leaving 4 bases not matched to a gene. Germline V gene lookup returns CDR1 SGHAT and CDR2 FQNNGV. The CDR3 here is CASSLTSGMYNEQFF. CDR3 nucleotide sequence: TGTGCCAGCAGCTTGACTAGCGGAATGTACAATGAGCAGTTCTTC.

The J gene is TRBJ1-1, the V gene TRBV29-1, with TRBD1 as a possible D gene (6 bases). Deletions cut 8 bases from V and 4 bases from J, with 20 bases between. CDR1 and CDR2 (germline): SQVTM, ANQGSEA. CDR3 length: 14 residues. The DNA for the CDR3 is TGCAGCTCTTCGGGGAGGGGGGGTTCCACTGAAGCTTTCTTT. Amino acid sequence: CSSSGRGGSTEAFF.

The chain carries TRBV4-1 and TRBJ1-1; D is undetermined. The CDR3 covers 14 residues. Germline V CDR1 and CDR2: MGHRA, YSYEKL. V lost 0 bases, J lost 0 bases, and 5 bases lay in between. The CDR3 bases are TGCGCCAGCAGCCAAGACCCAATGAACACTGAAGCTTTCTTT. This translates into CASSQDPMNTEAFF.

The rearrangement joins TRBV25-1 to TRBJ2-1, with TRBD1 matching 10 bases. The CDR3 spans 15 residues. Germline values: CDR1 MGHDK, CDR2 SYGVNS. V was pared by 2 bases and J by 7 bases, with 5 bases of the junction left unmatched. This CDR3 is CASSEPPGQGNEQFF. The CDR3 coding sequence is TGTGCCAGCAGTGAACCTCCGGGACAGGGGAATGAGCAGTTCTTC.

This sequence joins TRBV7-8 and TRBJ2-7; no firm D call. This CDR3 is built from 11 residues. Per the germline V gene, CDR1 is SGHVS and CDR2 is FQNEAQ. Trimming cost V 5 bases and J 6 bases, with 8 bases left between them. CDR3 sequence: CASSLDREQYF. For the CDR3, the DNA is TGTGCCAGCAGCCTCGACCGCGAGCAGTACTTC.

A single count supports this clone. V gene TRBV27 combines with J gene TRBJ2-1; the match to TRBD2 covers 8 bases. The CDR3 runs to 18 residues. Per germline, CDR1 MNHEY and CDR2 SMNVEV (reference sequence). V lost 7 bases and J lost 4; bases outside the gene matches: 18. The CDR3: CASTLGAGGPRIYNEQFF. The CDR3, as DNA: TGTGCCAGCACCCTGGGGGCGGGGGGACCTCGTATTTACAATGAGCAGTTCTTC.

This chain uses TRBV6-5 with TRBJ2-2; D is possibly TRBD2 (6 bases). The CDR3 sequence is 14 residues long. The germline V and J ends were trimmed by 6 bases and 7 bases, with 15 bases remaining between them. Germline V gene data show CDR1 as MNHEY and CDR2 as SVGAGI. The CDR3 region is CASRKGEVGGELFF. CDR3 nucleotides: TGTGCCAGCAGGAAAGGGGAGGTTGGCGGGGAGCTGTTTTTT.

The rearrangement links TRBV13 to TRBJ1-1; D unclear. The V end lost 0 bases, the J end lost 1 base, and 3 bases lay between the germline ends. Germline V lookup: CDR1 PRHDT, CDR2 FYEKMQ (reference sequence). CDR3 length: 13 amino acids. This chain's CDR3 is CASSLGENTEAFF. Written as DNA, the CDR3 is TGTGCCAGCAGCTTAGGGGAGAACACTGAAGCTTTCTTT.

The chain uses TRBV7-2 and TRBJ2-7; 8 positions match TRBD2. CDR1 is SGHTA, CDR2 FQGNSA, per germline. V gave up 5 bases and J gave up 3 bases; unmatched junction bases: 6. This CDR3 has 14 residues. As DNA, the CDR3 is TGTGCCAGCAGCCCCAGCGGGAGAATCTACGAGCAGTACTTC. Its protein is CASSPSGRIYEQYF. Variable domain in full (rest from reference TRBV7-2 and TRBJ2-7): GAGVSQSPSNKVTEKGKDVELRCDPISGHTALYWYRQSLGQGLEFLIYFQGNSAPDKSGLPSDRFSAERTGGSVSTLTIQRTQQEDSAVYLCASSPSGRIYEQYFGPGTRLTVT.

The rearrangement joins TRBV5-1 to TRBJ1-1; D is possibly TRBD1 (6 bases). The CDR3 has 14 residues. Germline V gives CDR1 SGHRS, CDR2 YFSETQ. V lost 7 bases to trimming and J lost 6 bases, with 19 bases between them. CDR3 sequence reads: CASSLAGETAEAFF. The CDR3 DNA is TGCGCCAGCTCACTGGCAGGGGAAACAGCTGAAGCTTTCTTT.

The chain is built from TRBV30 and TRBJ1-4, with D tentatively TRBD1 (6 bases). Germline loops: CDR1 GTSNPN, CDR2 SVGIG (reference sequence). There are 13 residues in the CDR3. The V end lost 3 bases, the J end lost 7 bases, and 12 bases lay between the germline ends. The CDR3 region is CAWRRGGGEKLFF. The CDR3 coding sequence is TGTGCCTGGAGAAGAGGGGGAGGTGAAAAACTGTTTTTT.

The rearrangement uses TRBV30 and TRBJ1-3; TRBD1 matches at 8 bases. Per the germline V gene, CDR1 is GTSNPN and CDR2 is SVGIG (reference sequence). This CDR3 has 14 amino acids. V was clipped by 3 bases and J by 0 bases; unmatched bases: 1. The CDR3 region is CAWRGTGSGNTIYF. The CDR3 DNA reads as TGTGCCTGGAGGGGGACAGGCTCTGGAAACACCATATATTTT.

There are a few counts of this clone. The V gene is TRBV11-2, the J gene TRBJ2-7; D is unclear. V was pared by 4 bases and J by 3 bases, with 7 bases between. Per the germline V gene, CDR1 is SGHAT and CDR2 is FQNNGV. The CDR3 is 12 residues long. CDR3 region: CASSSSNYEQYF. CDR3 DNA sequence: TGTGCCAGCAGCTCGTCGAACTACGAGCAGTACTTC.

A single count supports this clone. J is TRBJ1-2 and V is TRBV27, with D possibly being TRBD1 (6 bases). CDR3 length: 15 residues. Looked up from germline, CDR1 is MNHEY and CDR2 is SMNVEV (reference sequence). V shed 0 bases and J shed 6 bases, with 14 bases lying between them. The CDR3 region has the DNA TGTGCCAGCAGTTTATCGATAACAGGGAGGGATGGCTACACCTTC. As protein: CASSLSITGRDGYTF.

This chain uses TRBV12-5 with TRBJ2-2; tentatively, D is TRBD2 (6 bases). Germline-derived CDR1 and CDR2 are LGHNT and FRNRAP. The V end lost 5 bases, the J end lost 6 bases, and 16 bases lay between the germline ends. This CDR3 has 15 residues. DNA for the CDR3: TGTGCTAGTGGTCCCTCCGGGGGAAGATCCGGGGAGCTGTTTTTT. This gives the protein CASGPSGGRSGELFF.

This chain joins TRBV18 and TRBJ1-6, with 7 bases aligning to TRBD1. CDR3 length: 13 amino acids. CDR1 and CDR2 (germline): KGHSH, LQKENI. The J segment lost 8 bases and the V segment lost 6 bases, leaving 4 bases of the junction unmatched. The chain's CDR3 is CASSGQTDSPLHF. The CDR3 coding sequence is TGTGCCAGCTCGGGACAGACCGATTCACCCCTCCACTTT.

J is TRBJ2-1 and V is TRBV10-2, with D possibly being TRBD1 or TRBD2 (6 bases each). The CDR3 consists of 22 residues. The V end lost 0 bases, the J end lost 4 bases, and 31 bases lay between the germline ends. The germline CDR1 and CDR2 sequences are WSHSY and SAAADI. The CDR3 nucleotides read TGCGCCAGCAGTGAGTCGCAACGAGTTAGGGGGTACGGGACTCCCTATTACAATGAGCAGTTCTTC. It specifies CASSESQRVRGYGTPYYNEQFF.

The gene calls are TRBV28 and TRBJ2-3; D unresolved. The CDR3 contains 11 residues. V lost 2 bases and J 6 bases, leaving 3 bases between the germline ends. CDR1 and CDR2 from the germline V gene are MDHEN and SYDVKM. The CDR3 DNA follows: TGTGCCAGCAGTTTACATGATACGCAGTATTTT. Translation: CASSLHDTQYF.

This rearrangement joins TRBV27 to TRBJ1-2; D remains ambiguous. The length of the CDR3 is 13 residues. Trimming took off 6 bases at V and 3 bases at J, with 11 bases between the two ends. From germline, CDR1 is MNHEY and CDR2 SMNVEV (reference sequence). CDR3 DNA sequence: TGTGCCAGCAGGGGTCTTCGGGACTATGGCTACACCTTC. It translates to CASRGLRDYGYTF.

The chain carries TRBV28 and TRBJ1-2, with D possibly TRBD1 on 5 matching bases. CDR1 MDHEN and CDR2 SYDVKM come from the germline V gene. This CDR3 comprises 11 residues. The V gene lost 5 bases and the J gene lost 8 bases, with 9 bases spanning the gap. Here the CDR3 reads CASSLWGGYTF. The CDR3 nucleotides read TGTGCCAGCAGTCTCTGGGGGGGCTACACCTTC.

This chain uses TRBV9 with TRBJ2-3; no clear D. V was cut by 7 bases and J by 4 bases, with 13 bases left in between. This CDR3 has 13 residues. Looked up from germline, CDR1 is SGDLS and CDR2 is YYNGEE. CDR3 nucleotides: TGTGCCAGCTCCGATGGTCTGTCAGATACGCAGTATTTT. Amino acids: CASSDGLSDTQYF.

The rearrangement uses TRBV24-1 and TRBJ2-5; D may be TRBD2 (5 bases). Per germline, CDR1 KGHDR and CDR2 SFDVKD. This CDR3 is 15 amino acids long. The ends were cut back, 3 bases at V and 2 bases at J, with 12 bases in the middle. The CDR3 sequence is CATSDTRGEQETQYF. The CDR3, as DNA: TGTGCCACCAGTGATACCCGGGGAGAACAAGAGACCCAGTACTTC.

The chain is built from TRBV2 and TRBJ2-3; 10 positions match TRBD2. The CDR3 totals 15 residues. Per germline, CDR1 SNHLY and CDR2 FYNNEI. V shed 10 bases and J 1 base; nucleotides not matched to a gene: 8. The CDR3 spells CATATLAGGTDTQYF. CDR3 DNA sequence: TGTGCCACCGCAACTCTAGCGGGGGGCACAGATACGCAGTATTTT.